The clone carrying this T cell receptor beta chain was found a few times. The antigen is unknown. The data stem from a study of Graves' ophthalmopathy and Graves' hyperthyroidism. In the study overall: Peripheral blood (taken before any treatment) was collected at initial diagnosis. Study-level points and caveats: Thyroid clonotypes that were expanded above 0.001 frequency mostly also appeared in blood.

RNA served as the template for amplifying TCR beta CDR3 regions. HTBI primers served in a first-round RT-PCR, which a second-round multiplex PCR followed. TCRdb passed the multiplex PCR reads through MiXCR, listing each CDR3 protein once. The repertoire has almost 750,000 distinct CDR3 sequences, approximately 40% of them found once; the top ten carry roughly 46%. CDR3 length: 15 residues. CDR1 SEHNR and CDR2 FQNEAQ come from the germline V gene (reference sequence). The V gene lost 5 bases and the J gene lost 0 bases, with 14 bases spanning the gap. Material for sequencing was peripheral blood. V usage is TRBV7-9 and J usage is TRBJ2-7; D uncertain. This clonotype was obtained from an adult man with Graves' ophthalmopathy. Written as DNA, the CDR3 is TGTGCCAGCAGCCCCCCCACCAGCCACTCCTACGAGCAGTACTTC. Its protein product is CASSPPTSHSYEQYF.